The sequence of this T cell receptor beta chain was determined in a study of T-cell reconstitution after alpha-beta-depleted transplantation in children. TCRbeta library preparation incorporated unique molecular identifiers. TCRdb processed the PCR reads anew with MiXCR; each CDR3 protein has one entry. Among 450,000 to 500,000 distinct CDR3 sequences listed, approximately 12% were seen once. The sample holds a few counts of this clonotype. The CDR3 has 16 residues. Looked up from germline, CDR1 is MNHEY and CDR2 is SVGAGI. Trimming at V came to 2 bases and at J to 5 bases, leaving 8 bases not matched to a gene.

Here the sequenced sample was PBMCs from the stem cell graft donor, taken from the stem cell graft. This chain joins TRBV6-5 and TRBJ2-7, with 11 positions matching TRBD1. This receptor was obtained from a human donor who donated a stem cell graft to a child with combined immunodeficiency. CDR3 in DNA: TGTGCCAGCAGTTACAGCGGGACAGGGGGATGGGACGAGCAGTACTTC. This sequence encodes CASSYSGTGGWDEQYF.